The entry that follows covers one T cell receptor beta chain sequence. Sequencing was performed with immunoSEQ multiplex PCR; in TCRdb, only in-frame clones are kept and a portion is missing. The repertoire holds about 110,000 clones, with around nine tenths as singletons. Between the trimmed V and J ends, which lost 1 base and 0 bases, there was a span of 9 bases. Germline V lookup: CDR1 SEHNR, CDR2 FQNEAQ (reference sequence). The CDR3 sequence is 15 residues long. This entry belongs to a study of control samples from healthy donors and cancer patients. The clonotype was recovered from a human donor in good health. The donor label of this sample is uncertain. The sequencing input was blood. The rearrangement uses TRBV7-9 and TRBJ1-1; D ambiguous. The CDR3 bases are TGTGCCAGCAGCTTAGGATCCCTTATGAACACTGAAGCTTTCTTT. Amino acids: CASSLGSLMNTEAFF.